The rows below give T cell receptor beta chains drawn from one sample of a study of vaccination and CD4 T cells after COVID-19. The antigens these receptors bind are not known. One entry per CDR3 protein results from TCRdb running MiXCR on the PCR reads. The repertoire holds 11,000 or so distinct CDR3 sequences, with approximately 41% as singletons. The sample consisted of CD4+ T cells from blood, cultured in vitro. Receptors originate from a human donor who had recovered from COVID-19. Each CDR3 is given with its conserved first and last residue. A D gene is named only where the DNA matches it firmly. Clone size is stated in some rows and not others, as once, few, many or a class when expanded.

cdr3_aa	cdr3_nt	d_call	v_call	clone_size	j_call
CSARNPDIATEAFF	TGCAGTGCTAGAAATCCCGACATTGCCACTGAAGCTTTCTTT	-	TRBV20-1	few	TRBJ1-1
CASSEGTPRHEQYF	TGTGCCAGCAGTGAAGGGACCCCCCGACACGAGCAGTACTTC	-	TRBV2	few	TRBJ2-7
CASSPTTNYNSPLHF	TGTGCCAGCAGTCCTACAACTAACTATAATTCACCCCTCCACTTT	-	TRBV6-1	-	TRBJ1-6
CASSAGLREETQYF	TGTGCCAGCAGTGCGGGGCTGAGGGAAGAGACCCAGTACTTC	-	TRBV2	-	TRBJ2-5
CASSRTRLGDTQYF	TGTGCCAGTAGTCGGACTAGATTAGGAGATACGCAGTATTTT	TRBD2	TRBV19	few	TRBJ2-3
CSVRDGSYEQYF	TGCAGCGTCCGGGACGGGAGTTACGAGCAGTACTTC	-	TRBV29-1	-	TRBJ2-7
CASSLAGGPALEQFF	TGTGCCAGCAGCTTAGCGGGGGGGCCGGCCTTGGAGCAGTTCTTC	-	TRBV7-8	-	TRBJ2-1
CASSLQWNQPQHF	TGTGCCAGCAGCCTCCAGTGGAATCAGCCCCAGCATTTT	-	TRBV7-6	-	TRBJ1-5
CASSLLGLGEAGELFF	TGTGCCAGCAGCTTGCTCGGACTAGGGGAGGCCGGGGAGCTGTTTTTT	TRBD2	TRBV7-2	few	TRBJ2-2
CASSPLEFGDTEAFF	TGTGCCAGCTCACCACTGGAATTCGGAGACACTGAAGCTTTCTTT	-	TRBV18	-	TRBJ1-1
CASSDTNYGYTF	TGTGCCAGCAGTGACACTAACTATGGCTACACCTTC	-	TRBV25-1	few	TRBJ1-2
CASSPEGGRPNYGYTF	TGTGCCAGCAGCCCAGAAGGGGGACGACCGAACTATGGCTACACCTTC	-	TRBV21-1	few	TRBJ1-2
CASSSSRMNTEAFF	TGTGCCAGCAGCTCAAGCCGAATGAACACTGAAGCTTTCTTT	-	TRBV11-3	few	TRBJ1-1
CASSLAPLAGRHQETQYF	TGTGCCAGCAGCTTAGCTCCTCTAGCGGGGAGACACCAAGAGACCCAGTACTTC	TRBD2	TRBV7-6	few	TRBJ2-5
CASSFVARSANTGELFF	TGTGCCAGCAGTTTTGTAGCACGTTCAGCGAACACCGGGGAGCTGTTTTTT	-	TRBV27	few	TRBJ2-2
CATSRDRGWDEKLFF	TGTGCCACCAGCAGGGACAGGGGGTGGGACGAAAAACTGTTTTTT	TRBD1	TRBV15	-	TRBJ1-4
CASSGSPGHRGDTQYF	TGCGCCAGCAGTGGTTCTCCGGGCCACCGTGGAGATACGCAGTATTTT	-	TRBV10-2	-	TRBJ2-3
CASTTRDRGSPVYGYTF	TGTGCCAGTACCACCCGGGACAGGGGCTCTCCTGTCTATGGCTACACCTTC	TRBD1	TRBV19	-	TRBJ1-2
CASSLATGELFF	TGTGCCAGCAGTTTGGCGACCGGGGAGCTGTTTTTT	-	TRBV12-3/TRBV12-4	-	TRBJ2-2
CASSLGSGHIGGYTF	TGCGCCAGCAGCCTCGGGTCAGGACATATCGGCGGCTACACCTTC	-	TRBV4-1	few	TRBJ1-2
CASRVPPGLAGGPSGELFF	TGTGCCAGCAGAGTACCCCCGGGACTAGCGGGGGGGCCGTCCGGGGAGCTGTTTTTT	TRBD2	TRBV6-1	-	TRBJ2-2
CVSSYLADRQGDYGYTF	TGTGTCAGCAGTTACTTAGCGGACCGGCAGGGCGACTATGGCTACACCTTC	-	TRBV6-5	-	TRBJ1-2
CASSPLDRYTGELFF	TGTGCCAGCAGCCCCTTGGACAGATACACCGGGGAGCTGTTTTTT	-	TRBV11-2	-	TRBJ2-2
CASSSGQPTEAFF	TGTGCCAGCAGTTCAGGACAACCCACTGAAGCTTTCTTT	-	TRBV12-3/TRBV12-4	few	TRBJ1-1
CASSSPSGGWETQYF	TGCGCCAGCAGCTCCCCCAGCGGGGGCTGGGAGACCCAGTACTTC	TRBD2	TRBV5-1	-	TRBJ2-5
CASSQRAGGPEKETQYF	TGTGCCAGCAGCCAACGAGCGGGGGGTCCCGAGAAAGAGACCCAGTACTTC	TRBD2	TRBV14	-	TRBJ2-5
CASNPGEGLRTDTQYF	TGTGCCAGTAATCCCGGCGAGGGGCTGCGCACAGATACGCAGTATTTT	-	TRBV12-3/TRBV12-4	-	TRBJ2-3
CASNENSGNTIYF	TGTGCCAGCAACGAAAACTCTGGAAACACCATATATTTT	-	TRBV12-3/TRBV12-4	once	TRBJ1-3
CSARDGSGGTYEQYF	TGCAGTGCTAGAGATGGGTCGGGGGGGACCTACGAGCAGTACTTC	TRBD2	TRBV20-1	-	TRBJ2-7
CSARGRLFGQPQHF	TGCAGTGCTAGGGGCCGATTGTTTGGCCAGCCCCAGCATTTT	-	TRBV20-1	few	TRBJ1-5
CATSDYGGELFF	TGTGCCACCAGTGATTACGGGGGGGAGCTGTTTTTT	-	TRBV24-1	-	TRBJ2-2
CASSYSGRANQPQHF	TGTGCCAGCAGTTACTCCGGAAGGGCCAATCAGCCCCAGCATTTT	-	TRBV6-2/TRBV6-3	few	TRBJ1-5
CASSFTGGGNTEAFF	TGTGCCAGCAGCTTCACAGGGGGAGGGAACACTGAAGCTTTCTTT	TRBD1	TRBV7-2	-	TRBJ1-1
CASSPNAVSTDTQYF	TGTGCCAGCAGCCCTAACGCGGTTAGCACAGATACGCAGTATTTT	-	TRBV6-4	-	TRBJ2-3
CASSSTTEDRGQLGYGYTF	TGTGCCAGCAGCTCGACAACTGAGGACAGGGGACAACTTGGCTATGGCTACACCTTC	TRBD1	TRBV7-2	-	TRBJ1-2
CASEEGGPTDTQYF	TGTGCCTCTGAGGAAGGGGGTCCCACAGATACGCAGTATTTT	-	TRBV2	-	TRBJ2-3
CASSANAGVNTEAFF	TGTGCCAGCAGCGCGAACGCAGGGGTAAACACTGAAGCTTTCTTT	-	TRBV5-4	-	TRBJ1-1
CASTIRAGGLNEQFF	TGTGCCAGCACTATCCGGGCAGGGGGTTTGAATGAGCAGTTCTTC	TRBD1	TRBV12-3/TRBV12-4	-	TRBJ2-1
CASSSDVRGSPLHF	TGTGCCAGCAGTTCGGACGTCCGCGGGTCACCCCTCCACTTT	-	TRBV6-5	-	TRBJ1-6
CASRYRAGGLSIGPQETQYF	TGTGCCAGCAGATATAGGGCGGGGGGGCTCTCAATAGGCCCCCAAGAGACCCAGTACTTC	TRBD2	TRBV12-3/TRBV12-4	-	TRBJ2-5
CASSFDSYGYTF	TGTGCCAGCAGCTTCGACAGTTATGGCTACACCTTC	-	TRBV7-8	-	TRBJ1-2
CASRGQVQGAFF	TGTGCCAGCAGGGGACAGGTCCAGGGCGCTTTCTTT	TRBD1	TRBV2	few	TRBJ1-1
CASSEEGVSGNTIYF	TGTGCCAGCAGTGAAGAGGGGGTCTCTGGAAACACCATATATTTT	-	TRBV6-1	-	TRBJ1-3
CASSQVAVRGTNQPQHF	TGCGCCAGCAGCCAAGTGGCGGTCAGGGGAACGAATCAGCCCCAGCATTTT	-	TRBV4-3	few	TRBJ1-5
CASSLFVSTYSGTDTQYF	TGTGCCAGCAGCTTATTTGTCAGCACCTACTCGGGCACAGATACGCAGTATTTT	-	TRBV7-2	-	TRBJ2-3
CASKRPLAGGETQYF	TGTGCCAGCAAACGTCCTCTAGCGGGGGGGGAGACCCAGTACTTC	TRBD2	TRBV6-2/TRBV6-3	-	TRBJ2-5
CASSSTPNGQGEAFF	TGTGCCAGCAGTTCTACCCCGAACGGACAGGGAGAAGCTTTCTTT	TRBD1	TRBV27	few	TRBJ1-1